One TCR beta chain is described in this entry. Its antigen remains unknown. The primer mix had 60 Vbeta and 13 Jbeta primers. Only in-frame clones appear in the TCRdb table, and some are missing; sequencing was by immunoSEQ multiplex PCR. The sample yields around 70,000 clones, approximately 78% seen once. The data were obtained in a study of cytomegalovirus exposure and HLA in healthy donors. The study's findings and limits: Available immune exposure information covered CMV serostatus only. TCR beta V segments were, for the most part, productive about 87% or about 30% of the time in an earlier analysis.

The CDR3 sequence is 14 residues long. Germline loops: CDR1 MNHNS, CDR2 SASEGT. V lost 9 bases and J lost 10; bases outside the gene matches: 11. Sequences were obtained from PBMCs. The TCR comes from a girl aged 10 to 17 in good health and CMV-seropositive. The chain links TRBV6-1 to TRBJ2-1, with 11 bases matching TRBD1. The CDR3 sequence: CASKRDRGAGEQFF. As DNA, the CDR3 is TGTGCCAGTAAAAGGGACAGGGGGGCAGGGGAGCAGTTCTTC.